These 31 T cell receptor beta chains came from one sample sequenced in a study of OX40 agonist ivuxolimab in advanced cancers. Clones were read by immunoSEQ multiplex PCR, and TCRdb kept only the in-frame ones, dropping some. Here the sample spans 70,000 to 100,000 clones, 75% to 90% being singletons. This material consisted of CD4+ or CD8+ T cells sorted from blood, taken in a trial of the OX40 agonist ivuxolimab. Source of these receptors: an adult with an advanced solid tumor such as melanoma, head and neck, liver or kidney cancer.

The rearrangement uses TRBV29-1 and TRBJ2-4; 12 bases map to TRBD2. This CDR3 spans 13 amino acids. Trimming removed 3 bases from V and 6 bases from J; junction bases left unmatched: 0. Germline assignment: CDR1 SQVTM and CDR2 ANQGSEA. CDR3: CSVETSGRNIQYF. CDR3 DNA sequence: TGCAGCGTTGAGACTAGCGGGAGAAACATTCAGTACTTC.

This chain connects TRBV7-8 to TRBJ2-7; D possibly corresponds to TRBD2 (6 bases). Trimming cost V 3 bases and J 3 bases, with 6 bases left between them. The CDR3 runs 12 residues. Germline lookup yields CDR1 SGHVS and CDR2 FQNEAQ. CDR3 sequence reads: CASSFGSYEQYF. CDR3 DNA sequence: TGTGCCAGCAGCTTCGGGAGCTACGAGCAGTACTTC.

This chain joins TRBV7-9 and TRBJ2-5; no clear D. Germline CDR1 reads SEHNR; CDR2 reads FQNEAQ (reference sequence). The CDR3 contains 14 residues. V was cut by 1 base and J by 0 bases, with 6 bases left in between. The CDR3 nucleotides read TGTGCCAGCAGCTTAGATGGGGACCAAGAGACCCAGTACTTC. Protein: CASSLDGDQETQYF.

The V and J genes are TRBV20-1 and TRBJ2-1; unclear D gene. Trimming shortened V by 6 bases and J by 13 bases, and 16 bases separated the two germline ends. This CDR3 is 11 amino acids long. Germline V CDR1 and CDR2: DFQATT, SNEGSKA (reference sequence). CDR3 amino acids: CSAALLVEQFF. The CDR3 bases are TGCAGTGCCGCGCTCCTTGTGGAACAGTTCTTC.

The V and J genes are TRBV5-1 and TRBJ2-7, with 8 bases lining up with TRBD2. V was pared by 1 base and J by 3 bases, with 6 bases of the junction left unmatched. CDR3 length: 15 residues. Germline V gene sequence: CDR1 SGHRS, CDR2 YFSETQ. CDR3 coding DNA: TGCGCCAGCAGCTTGACGAGCGGGAGCGGCTACGAGCAGTACTTC. Its translation: CASSLTSGSGYEQYF.

The chain couples TRBV30 to TRBJ1-1; D is unresolved. Trimming cost V 4 bases and J 0 bases, with 6 bases left between them. The CDR3 consists of 12 residues. The germline gives CDR1 GTSNPN, CDR2 SVGIG (reference sequence). The chain's CDR3 is CAWTVMNTEAFF. Here the CDR3 DNA reads TGTGCCTGGACAGTAATGAACACTGAAGCTTTCTTT. Variable domain in full (rest from reference TRBV30 and TRBJ1-1): SQTIHQWPATLVQPVGSPLSLECTVEGTSNPNLYWYRQAAGRGLQLLFYSVGIGQISSEVPQNLSASRPQDRQFILSSKKLLLSDSGFYLCAWTVMNTEAFFGQGTRLTVV.

The chain is built from TRBV5-6 and TRBJ2-7; D is possibly TRBD1 (5 bases). The CDR3 has 13 amino acids. Germline CDR1 reads SGHDT; CDR2 reads YYEEEE. V shed 4 bases and J shed 6 bases, with 14 bases lying between them. CDR3 residues: CASSLWGSGEQYF. The CDR3 nucleotides read TGTGCCAGCAGCCTCTGGGGCTCGGGCGAGCAGTACTTC.

This chain joins TRBV25-1 and TRBJ2-7; D not resolved. Looked up from germline, CDR1 is MGHDK and CDR2 is SYGVNS. The ends were cut back, 1 base at V and 4 bases at J, with 11 bases in the middle. CDR3 length: 14 amino acids. As DNA, the CDR3 is TGTGCCAGCAGTGAATTGCACAGACCGTACGAGCAGTACTTC. It codes for CASSELHRPYEQYF.

The chain carries TRBV19 and TRBJ1-5; 7 bases fit TRBD1. Germline CDR1 and CDR2: LNHDA and SQIVND (reference sequence). The V segment lost 7 bases and the J segment 0 bases; nucleotides outside the gene matches: 18. The CDR3 runs 19 residues. Written as DNA, the CDR3 is TGTGCCAGTAAGGGGGGCAACACAGGGGTCAAGTATAGCAATCAGCCCCAGCATTTT. Amino acids: CASKGGNTGVKYSNQPQHF. Combining the CDR3 with reference TRBV19 and TRBJ1-5 gives the whole variable domain DGGITQSPKYLFRKEGQNVTLSCEQNLNHDAMYWYRQDPGQGLRLIYYSQIVNDFQKGDIAEGYSVSREKKESFPLTVTSAQKNPTAFYLCASKGGNTGVKYSNQPQHFGDGTRLSIL.

The chain links TRBV9 to TRBJ2-7; no reliable D call. Germline CDR1 is SGDLS and CDR2 is YYNGEE. The CDR3 spans 14 residues. V lost 0 bases and J lost 5, with 12 bases in between. This CDR3 is CASSVAPDLNEQYF. CDR3 coding DNA: TGTGCCAGCAGCGTAGCCCCAGATCTCAACGAGCAGTACTTC.

The V and J genes are TRBV15 and TRBJ1-6; D is undetermined. Trimming took 5 bases from V and 6 from J, leaving 11 bases between them. This CDR3 is 14 amino acids long. Germline CDR1 and CDR2: LNHNV and YYDKDF (reference sequence). DNA for the CDR3: TGTGCCACCAGCGGAGGACTTCTTAATTCACCCCTCCACTTT. Residues: CATSGGLLNSPLHF.

The chain recombines TRBV18 with TRBJ1-6; 7 positions agree with TRBD1. The length of the CDR3 is 15 residues. The germline V gene has CDR1 KGHSH and CDR2 LQKENI. V lost 1 base to trimming and J lost 5 bases; unmatched junction nucleotides: 2. As DNA, the CDR3 is TGTGCCAGCTCACCACAGGGGGCGAATAATTCACCCCTCCACTTT. Its translation is CASSPQGANNSPLHF.

The V and J genes are TRBV19 and TRBJ1-4; D call uncertain. Looked up from germline, CDR1 is LNHDA and CDR2 is SQIVND (reference sequence). V was cut by 5 bases and J by 7 bases, with 20 bases left in between. This CDR3 spans 16 amino acids. The CDR3: CASSPPSRGNFEKLFF. In nucleotides, the CDR3 is TGTGCCAGTAGTCCCCCCTCGCGAGGCAATTTTGAAAAACTGTTTTTT.

The chain combines TRBV4-2 with TRBJ2-7, with D possibly being TRBD2 (5 bases). The ends were cut back, 0 bases at V and 3 bases at J, with 12 bases in the middle. The CDR3 contains 15 residues. CDR1 is LGHNA, CDR2 YNFKEQ, per germline. CDR3: CASSQDARGSYEQYF. The CDR3 DNA reads TGTGCCAGCAGCCAAGATGCCCGGGGAAGCTACGAGCAGTACTTC.

This clone was recorded a few times. This chain joins TRBV18 and TRBJ1-1; D not certain. The CDR3 has 12 residues. Germline V gives CDR1 KGHSH, CDR2 LQKENI. V dropped 6 bases and J dropped 1 base, with 6 bases sitting between them. CDR3 region: CASSLGNTEAFF. The CDR3 DNA reads TGTGCCAGCTCCCTAGGGAACACTGAAGCTTTCTTT.

V is TRBV4-2 and J is TRBJ2-7; the D gene is possibly TRBD1 (6 bases). The CDR3 totals 15 residues. Deletions cut 1 base from V and 5 bases from J, with 15 bases between. CDR1 LGHNA and CDR2 YNFKEQ come from the germline V gene. Here the CDR3 reads CASSQARGNYHEQYF. The CDR3 nucleotides are TGTGCCAGCAGCCAAGCCAGGGGAAATTATCACGAGCAGTACTTC.

The chain employs TRBV5-5 and TRBJ1-1, with D hard to call. The CDR3 is made up of 14 amino acids. Germline V gives CDR1 SGHKS, CDR2 YYEKEE (reference sequence). V was shortened by 4 bases and J by 2 bases, with 12 bases between the two germline ends. CDR3 DNA sequence: TGTGCCAGCAGCCCCCGGGGAGGAAACACTGAAGCTTTCTTT. The encoded protein is CASSPRGGNTEAFF.

This chain joins TRBV9 and TRBJ1-5, with D maybe TRBD1 (6 bases). The length of the CDR3 is 15 residues. Trimming took 0 bases from V and 9 from J, leaving 16 bases between them. Germline V gene sequence: CDR1 SGDLS, CDR2 YYNGEE. The CDR3 sequence: CASSVGGTTSGPQHF. CDR3 nucleotide sequence: TGTGCCAGCAGCGTAGGCGGGACAACGTCTGGGCCCCAGCATTTT.

This chain links TRBV27 with TRBJ1-1, with D possibly TRBD1 on 5 matching bases. Trimming removed 1 base from V and 8 bases from J, with 11 bases in between. The CDR3 length is 13 residues. Per germline, CDR1 MNHEY and CDR2 SMNVEV (reference sequence). CDR3 nucleotides: TGTGCCAGCAGTTTATTCGGGGGGAGAGAAGCTTTCTTT. Translated, it gives CASSLFGGREAFF.

J is TRBJ2-7 and V is TRBV6-4; no firm D call. Germline V lookup: CDR1 MRHNA, CDR2 SNTAGT. This CDR3 comprises 11 residues. V was trimmed by 7 bases and J by 3 bases, leaving 7 bases between them. Here the CDR3 DNA reads TGTGCCAGCACCTCATTCTACGAGCAGTACTTC. Its translation: CASTSFYEQYF.

There are a few counts of this clone. The V and J genes are TRBV5-4 and TRBJ1-2; TRBD1 matches at 7 bases. V lost 4 bases and J lost 3; bases outside the gene matches: 15. The CDR3 sequence is 17 residues long. Germline assignment: CDR1 SGHNT and CDR2 YYREEE (reference sequence). The CDR3 DNA sequence: TGTGCCAGCAGCAACTGGGGGGGGACAGATTCCTACTATGGCTACACCTTC. Its translation: CASSNWGGTDSYYGYTF.

This clone was seen once. The rearrangement joins TRBV9 to TRBJ2-1; the D is unclear. Trimming took off 0 bases at V and 8 bases at J, with 6 bases between the two ends. The CDR3 spans 12 residues. Germline CDR1 is SGDLS and CDR2 is YYNGEE. In nucleotides, the CDR3 is TGTGCCAGCAGCGTAGGAGTAGATGAGCAGTTCTTC. Its translation is CASSVGVDEQFF.

The chain combines TRBV2 with TRBJ2-2; TRBD2 agrees at 13 bases. Germline V gene data show CDR1 as SNHLY and CDR2 as FYNNEI. J was trimmed by 4 bases and V by 6 bases; bases with no gene match: 8. The CDR3 contains 17 residues. The CDR3 spells CASSGTSGEFGTGELFF. The CDR3 nucleotides are TGTGCCAGCAGCGGGACTAGCGGGGAGTTCGGCACCGGGGAGCTGTTTTTT.

The V and J genes are TRBV10-2 and TRBJ2-7, with D perhaps TRBD2 (6 bases). In germline, CDR1 is WSHSY, CDR2 SAAADI. V shed 2 bases and J shed 12 bases, with 11 bases lying between them. This CDR3 spans 11 amino acids. The CDR3 reads CASSEGAEGYF. CDR3 sequence (DNA): TGCGCCAGCAGTGAGGGGGCGGAGGGGTACTTC.

The CDR3 sequence: CASSFGQGGGEKLFF. CDR3 nucleotides: TGTGCCAGCAGTTTCGGACAGGGGGGAGGTGAAAAACTGTTTTTT. The chain combines TRBV28 with TRBJ1-4; 10 bases map to TRBD1. Germline assignment: CDR1 MDHEN and CDR2 SYDVKM. V was clipped by 3 bases and J by 7 bases; unmatched bases: 5. The CDR3 contains 15 residues.

V usage is TRBV6-5 and J usage is TRBJ1-4; 8 bases are shared with TRBD1. J lost 8 bases, V lost 8 bases, and 10 bases had no gene match. The CDR3 consists of 14 residues. Germline CDR1 and CDR2: MNHEY and SVGAGI. The CDR3 bases are TGTGCCAGCGGTGGACAGGGACTATGGGAAAAACTGTTTTTT. Translating gives CASGGQGLWEKLFF.

V gene TRBV10-1 combines with J gene TRBJ2-1, with 7 bases matching TRBD2. V was pared by 6 bases and J by 7 bases, with 6 bases of the junction left unmatched. The CDR3 has 13 amino acids. In germline, CDR1 is WNHNN, CDR2 SYGVQD (reference sequence). CDR3 sequence (DNA): TGCGCCAGCAGCCTGCGCGGGAGTAATGAGCAGTTCTTC. Its translation: CASSLRGSNEQFF.

This clone has just one count. The chain has TRBV5-6 and TRBJ1-2; 7 nucleotides line up with TRBD1. The CDR3 runs 14 residues. In germline, CDR1 is SGHDT, CDR2 YYEEEE. J was trimmed by 7 bases and V by 1 base; bases with no gene match: 7. In DNA, the CDR3 is TGTGCCAGCAGCTTGCAGGGGGACTTTGTTGGCTACACCTTC. Protein product: CASSLQGDFVGYTF.

This clone was detected only once. The V and J genes are TRBV7-9 and TRBJ2-1; TRBD1 or TRBD2 may be the D gene (6 bases each). V was shortened by 4 bases and J by 7 bases, with 20 bases between the two germline ends. The CDR3 sequence is 16 residues long. Germline lookup yields CDR1 SEHNR and CDR2 FQNEAQ (reference sequence). In DNA form, the CDR3 reads TGTGCCAGCAGCTCCACCGGGGGCCGGGAGATAAATGAGCAGTTCTTC. Protein: CASSSTGGREINEQFF.

The gene calls are TRBV29-1 and TRBJ2-2; D unclear. The V gene's germline CDR1 is SQVTM and CDR2 ANQGSEA. This CDR3 comprises 13 residues. Deletions cut 4 bases from V and 1 base from J, with 7 bases between. The CDR3 DNA follows: TGCAGCGTTGCTTTAGAGAACACCGGGGAGCTGTTTTTT. It translates to CSVALENTGELFF.

The CDR3 coding sequence is TGTGCCAGCAGAATGGGAATTTCCTACAATGAGCAGTTCTTC. This gives the protein CASRMGISYNEQFF. This chain links TRBV25-1 with TRBJ2-1; D unresolved. Trimming cost V 6 bases and J 1 base, with 10 bases left between them. The CDR3 totals 14 residues. Germline assignment: CDR1 MGHDK and CDR2 SYGVNS.